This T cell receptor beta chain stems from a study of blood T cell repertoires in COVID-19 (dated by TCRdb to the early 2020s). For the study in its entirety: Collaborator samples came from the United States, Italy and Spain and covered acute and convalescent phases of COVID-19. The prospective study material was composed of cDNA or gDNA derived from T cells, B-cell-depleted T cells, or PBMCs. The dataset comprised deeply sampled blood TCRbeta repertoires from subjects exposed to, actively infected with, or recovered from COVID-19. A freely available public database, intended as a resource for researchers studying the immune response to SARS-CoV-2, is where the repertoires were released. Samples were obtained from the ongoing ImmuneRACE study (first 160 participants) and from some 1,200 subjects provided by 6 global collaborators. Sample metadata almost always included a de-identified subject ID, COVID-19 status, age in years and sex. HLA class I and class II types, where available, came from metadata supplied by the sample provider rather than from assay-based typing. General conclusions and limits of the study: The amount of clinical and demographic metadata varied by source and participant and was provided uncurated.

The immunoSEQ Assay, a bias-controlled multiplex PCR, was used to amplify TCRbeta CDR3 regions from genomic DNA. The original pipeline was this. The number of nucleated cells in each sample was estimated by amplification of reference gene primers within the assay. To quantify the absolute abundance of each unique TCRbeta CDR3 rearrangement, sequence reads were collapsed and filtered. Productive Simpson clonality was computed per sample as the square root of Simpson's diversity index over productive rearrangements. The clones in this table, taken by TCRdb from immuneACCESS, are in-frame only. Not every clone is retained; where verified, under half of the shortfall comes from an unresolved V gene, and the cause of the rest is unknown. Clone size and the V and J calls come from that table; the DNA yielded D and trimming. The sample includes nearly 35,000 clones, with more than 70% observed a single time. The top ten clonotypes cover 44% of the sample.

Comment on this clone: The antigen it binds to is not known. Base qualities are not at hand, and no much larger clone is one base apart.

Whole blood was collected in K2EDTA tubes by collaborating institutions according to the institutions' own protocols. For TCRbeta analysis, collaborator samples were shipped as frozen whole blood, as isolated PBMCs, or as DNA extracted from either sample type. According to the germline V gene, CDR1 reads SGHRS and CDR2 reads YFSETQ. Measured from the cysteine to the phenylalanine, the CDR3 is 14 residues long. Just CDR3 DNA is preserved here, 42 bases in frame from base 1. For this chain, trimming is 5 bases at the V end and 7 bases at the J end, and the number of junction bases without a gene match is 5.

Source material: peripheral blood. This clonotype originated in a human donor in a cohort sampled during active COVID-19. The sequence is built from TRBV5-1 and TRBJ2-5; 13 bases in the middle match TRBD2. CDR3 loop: CASRGTSGEGTQYF. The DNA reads TGCGCCAGCAGGGGGACTAGCGGGGAAGGGACCCAGTACTTC. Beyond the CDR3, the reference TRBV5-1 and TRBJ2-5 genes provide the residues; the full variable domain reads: KAGVTQTPRYLIKTRGQQVTLSCSPISGHRSVSWYQQTPGQGLQFLFEYFSETQRNKGNFPGRFSGRQFSNSRSEMNVSTLELGDSALYLCASRGTSGEGTQYFGPGTRLLVL.